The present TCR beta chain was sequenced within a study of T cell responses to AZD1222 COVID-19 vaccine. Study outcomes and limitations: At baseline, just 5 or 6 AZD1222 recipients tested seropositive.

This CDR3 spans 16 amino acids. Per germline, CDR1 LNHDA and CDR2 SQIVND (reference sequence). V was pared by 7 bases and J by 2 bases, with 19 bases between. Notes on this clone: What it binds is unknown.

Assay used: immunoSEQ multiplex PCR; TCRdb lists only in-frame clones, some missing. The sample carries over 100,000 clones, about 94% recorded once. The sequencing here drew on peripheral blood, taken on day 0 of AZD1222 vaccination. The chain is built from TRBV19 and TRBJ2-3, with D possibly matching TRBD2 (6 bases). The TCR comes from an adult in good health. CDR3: CASTPRFGDSTDTQYF. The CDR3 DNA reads TGTGCCAGTACCCCAAGGTTCGGGGACTCCACAGATACGCAGTATTTT.